This TCR beta chain was documented in a study of T cell repertoires in cytomegalovirus infection. Study-wide findings and caveats: In two of eight donors, the top clonotype was HLA-C-restricted CMV-specific.

This clonotype was seen a few times. The antigen is not known. Germline V CDR1 and CDR2: GTSNPN, SVGIG (reference sequence). The CDR3 loop spans 14 amino acids. Trimming removed 3 bases at V and 8 bases at J, with 17 bases between. TCRdb recomputed calls from the reads with MiXCR, one row per CDR3 protein. The table includes 300,000 to 400,000 distinct CDR3 sequences, about a sixth detected once. Source material: PBMCs. The chain couples TRBV30 to TRBJ2-4; D is perhaps TRBD1 or TRBD2 (7 bases each). The receptor was derived from a human donor in good health (CMV status not recorded). Some clones in this sample may be carry-over from other donors' samples. The CDR3 loop is CAWSRGGASDIQYF. CDR3 DNA sequence: TGTGCCTGGAGCAGGGGGGGCGCATCGGACATTCAGTACTTC. Based on the CDR3 plus reference TRBV30 and TRBJ2-4, the full variable domain is SQTIHQWPATLVQPVGSPLSLECTVEGTSNPNLYWYRQAAGRGLQLLFYSVGIGQISSEVPQNLSASRPQDRQFILSSKKLLLSDSGFYLCAWSRGGASDIQYFGAGTRLSVL.